This T cell receptor beta chain emerged from a study of blood T cell repertoires in COVID-19. Study context: The study drew acute and convalescent COVID-19 samples from the United States, Italy and Spain. T cells, B-cell-depleted T cells, or PBMCs provided the cDNA or gDNA that served as material.

In this sample, this clone turned up a few times. The CDR3 has 14 residues. Trimming took 6 bases from V and 7 from J, leaving 13 bases between them. Germline V gives CDR1 MNHEY, CDR2 SVGAGI. In the original analysis: Amplification of reference gene primers was used by the study to estimate nucleated cell counts. Assay: immunoSEQ multiplex PCR; the TCRdb copy retains only in-frame clones and omits some. V, J and clone size derive from that table, while D and trimming were established from the DNA sequence. The sample consists of hundreds of thousands of clones, around 80% of them appearing once. The chain has TRBV6-5 and TRBJ1-6; D is perhaps TRBD1 (6 bases). Sequences were obtained from peripheral blood. This TCR was sampled from a man older than 75 with acute or convalescent COVID-19. For the CDR3, the DNA is TGTGCCAGCAGACTTCGAGACAGGAATTCACCCCTCCACTTT. This encodes CASRLRDRNSPLHF.